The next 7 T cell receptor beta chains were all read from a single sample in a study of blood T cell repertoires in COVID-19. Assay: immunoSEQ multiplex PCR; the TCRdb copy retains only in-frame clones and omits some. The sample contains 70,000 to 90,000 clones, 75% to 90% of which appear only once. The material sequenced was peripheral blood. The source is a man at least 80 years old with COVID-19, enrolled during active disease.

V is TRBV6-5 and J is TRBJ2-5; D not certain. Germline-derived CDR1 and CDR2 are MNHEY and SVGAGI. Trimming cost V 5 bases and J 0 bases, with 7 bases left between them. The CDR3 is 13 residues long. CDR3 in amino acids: CASSNRDQETQYF. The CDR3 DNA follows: TGTGCCAGCAGTAACCGGGACCAAGAGACCCAGTACTTC.

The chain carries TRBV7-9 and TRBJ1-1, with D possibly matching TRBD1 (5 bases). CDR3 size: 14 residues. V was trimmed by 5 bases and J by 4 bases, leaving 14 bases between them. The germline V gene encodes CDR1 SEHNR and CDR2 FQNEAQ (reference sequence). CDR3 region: CASSPPGWGTEAFF. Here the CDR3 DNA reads TGTGCCAGCAGCCCCCCAGGGTGGGGCACTGAAGCTTTCTTT.

CDR3: CASSLRRDRAPNIQYF. In nucleotides, the CDR3 is TGTGCCAGCAGCTTAAGAAGGGACAGGGCGCCCAACATTCAGTACTTC. The rearrangement links TRBV11-3 to TRBJ2-4; 9 bases align to TRBD1. J gave up 7 bases and V 2 bases, and 9 bases lay outside the gene matches. This CDR3 has 16 residues. Germline V lookup: CDR1 SGHNT, CDR2 YENEEA.

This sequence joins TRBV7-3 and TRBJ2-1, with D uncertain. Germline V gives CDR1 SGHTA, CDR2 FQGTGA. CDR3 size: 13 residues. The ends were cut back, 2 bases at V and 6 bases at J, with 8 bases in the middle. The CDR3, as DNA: TGTGCCAGCAGCTTAGGGCGCATCAATGAGCAGTTCTTC. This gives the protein CASSLGRINEQFF.

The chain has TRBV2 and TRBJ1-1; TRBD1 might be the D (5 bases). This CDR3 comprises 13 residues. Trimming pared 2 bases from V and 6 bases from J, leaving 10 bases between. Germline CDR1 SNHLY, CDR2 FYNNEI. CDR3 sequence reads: CASSELGVSEAFF. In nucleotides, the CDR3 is TGTGCCAGCAGTGAATTAGGGGTCTCTGAAGCTTTCTTT.

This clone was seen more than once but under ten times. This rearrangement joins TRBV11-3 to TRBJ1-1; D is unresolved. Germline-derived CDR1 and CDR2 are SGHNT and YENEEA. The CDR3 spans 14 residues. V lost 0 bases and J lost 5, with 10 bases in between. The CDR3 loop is CASSLDLGETEAFF. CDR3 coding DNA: TGTGCCAGCAGCTTAGATCTCGGGGAAACTGAAGCTTTCTTT.

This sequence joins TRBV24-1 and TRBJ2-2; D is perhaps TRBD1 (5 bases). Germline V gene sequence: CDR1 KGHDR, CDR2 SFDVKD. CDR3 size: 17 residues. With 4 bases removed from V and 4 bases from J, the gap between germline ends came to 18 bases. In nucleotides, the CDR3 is TGTGCCACCAGTGACCCGAAGGGGCAGCGAAGCACCGGGGAGCTGTTTTTT. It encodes CATSDPKGQRSTGELFF.